Each of the 20 T cell receptor beta chains below was sequenced from the same sample in a study of blood T cell repertoires in COVID-19. Produced via immunoSEQ multiplex PCR; TCRdb's table is partial and in-frame only. The repertoire holds 120,000 or so clones, with about 88% as singletons. The sequenced sample was peripheral blood. These receptors originate from a man aged 55 to 70 with COVID-19, enrolled during active disease.

J is TRBJ2-3 and V is TRBV6-4, with 9 bases fitting TRBD2. The CDR3 is 15 amino acids. Trimming cost V 7 bases and J 5 bases; bases outside gene matches: 10. CDR1 and CDR2 from the germline V gene are MRHNA and SNTAGT. CDR3 loop: CASTPEAGGIDTQYF. CDR3 nucleotides: TGTGCCAGCACCCCCGAAGCGGGAGGTATAGATACGCAGTATTTT.

The V and J genes are TRBV12-3 or TRBV12-4 and TRBJ1-5; a weak D match, TRBD1 (5 bases). The CDR3 is made up of 13 amino acids. Deletions cut 3 bases from V and 4 bases from J, with 7 bases between. CDR3 nucleotides: TGTGCCAGCAGTTTCTCAGGGAATCAGCCCCAGCATTTT. It yields the protein CASSFSGNQPQHF.

The chain recombines TRBV5-1 with TRBJ2-7, with TRBD2 matching 10 bases. Germline CDR1 is SGHRS and CDR2 is YFSETQ. The CDR3 runs 14 residues. The V gene end was trimmed by 4 bases and the J gene end by 7 bases; junction bases not matched to a gene: 8. In nucleotides, the CDR3 is TGCGCCAGCAGCCCCGCCGGACTAGCGGAAGAGCAGTACTTC. Protein product: CASSPAGLAEEQYF.

The V and J genes are TRBV7-3 and TRBJ2-1; TRBD2 matches at 7 bases. Trimming at V came to 5 bases and at J to 7 bases, leaving 17 bases not matched to a gene. This CDR3 contains 17 residues. The germline V gene has CDR1 SGHTA and CDR2 FQGTGA. The CDR3 nucleotides are TGTGCCAGCAGCCCCACTCTGGAGGCGGGAGCTTATAATGAGCAGTTCTTC. This sequence encodes CASSPTLEAGAYNEQFF.

The rearrangement links TRBV29-1 to TRBJ1-2, with TRBD1 matching over 8 bases. Germline values: CDR1 SQVTM, CDR2 ANQGSEA. CDR3 length equals 11 residues. V lost 7 bases, J lost 6 bases, and 4 bases stayed unmatched. The CDR3 reads CSATTGDGYTF. DNA of the CDR3: TGCAGCGCCACGACAGGGGATGGCTACACCTTC.

The chain employs TRBV24-1 and TRBJ2-1, with 8 bases fitting TRBD1. The CDR3 has 16 residues. CDR1 is KGHDR and CDR2 is SFDVKD in the germline V gene. V lost 0 bases, J lost 6 bases, and 6 bases stayed unmatched. CDR3 amino acids: CATSDLGRQGFNEQFF. The DNA for the CDR3 is TGTGCCACCAGTGATTTGGGGAGACAGGGGTTCAATGAGCAGTTCTTC.

The V gene is TRBV3-1 (or the pseudogene TRBV3-2), the J gene TRBJ2-4; a weak D match, TRBD2 (5 bases). CDR3 length: 15 amino acids. The V and J ends lost 0 bases and 6 bases respectively, with 12 bases between them. Per germline, CDR1 LGHDT and CDR2 YNNKEL (reference sequence). Here the CDR3 reads CASSQDGVGGNIQYF. The DNA of the CDR3 is TGTGCCAGCAGCCAAGACGGGGTCGGTGGAAACATTCAGTACTTC.

This clone was seen only once. The genes are TRBV6-1 and TRBJ2-3; the match to TRBD1 covers 8 bases. Germline trimming cut 3 bases from V and 4 bases from J; bases unmatched to any gene: 3. This CDR3 region has 14 residues. Per germline, CDR1 MNHNS and CDR2 SASEGT. CDR3 sequence reads: CASSDRTGPDTQYF. CDR3 DNA: TGTGCCAGCAGTGATAGGACAGGGCCAGATACGCAGTATTTT.

The rearrangement uses TRBV24-1 and TRBJ2-6; D is uncertain. Trimming removed 6 bases at V and 2 bases at J, with 7 bases between. CDR1 is KGHDR and CDR2 is SFDVKD in the germline V gene. The CDR3 contains 14 residues. The CDR3 DNA is TGTGCCACCAGTCCGTCTGCTGGGGCCAACGTCCTGACTTTC. Translated, it gives CATSPSAGANVLTF.

The chain carries TRBV28 and TRBJ2-7; 15 bases match TRBD2. The trim removed 8 bases at V and 3 bases at J, leaving 5 bases unmatched. Looked up from germline, CDR1 is MDHEN and CDR2 is SYDVKM. The CDR3 consists of 15 residues. CDR3 in amino acids: CASGLAGGPRYEQYF. The DNA of the CDR3 is TGTGCCAGCGGACTAGCGGGAGGGCCGCGCTACGAGCAGTACTTC.

The chain uses TRBV4-1 and TRBJ1-2, with D possibly TRBD1 on 5 matching bases. The CDR3 consists of 13 residues. V dropped 4 bases and J dropped 3 bases, with 9 bases sitting between them. Germline V lookup: CDR1 MGHRA, CDR2 YSYEKL. The DNA for the CDR3 is TGCGCCAGCAGCCCCGACAGCTACTATGGCTACACCTTC. Its translation is CASSPDSYYGYTF.

The sample holds a few counts of this clone. The chain is built from TRBV11-3 and TRBJ2-5, with D tentatively TRBD2 (5 bases). Germline V gives CDR1 SGHNT, CDR2 YENEEA. The CDR3 runs 13 residues. With 6 bases removed from V and 1 base from J, the gap between germline ends came to 9 bases. The CDR3 nucleotides read TGTGCCAGCAGTAGAGGGTTCCAAGAGACCCAGTACTTC. It is translated as CASSRGFQETQYF. Full variable domain (rest looked up from reference TRBV11-3 and TRBJ2-5): EAGVVQSPRYKIIEKKQPVAFWCNPISGHNTLYWYLQNLGQGPELLIRYENEEAVDDSQLPKDRFSAERLKGVDSTLKIQPAELGDSAVYLCASSRGFQETQYFGPGTRLLVL.

The chain recombines TRBV28 with TRBJ2-3; 7 bases align to TRBD1. V gave up 6 bases and J gave up 5 bases; unmatched junction bases: 11. Germline assignment: CDR1 MDHEN and CDR2 SYDVKM. This CDR3 is built from 15 residues. The CDR3 here is CASSYGQVREDTQYF. For the CDR3, the DNA is TGTGCCAGCAGCTACGGACAGGTACGGGAAGATACGCAGTATTTT.

The chain recombines TRBV5-1 with TRBJ2-3; 7 bases match TRBD2. Per the germline V gene, CDR1 is SGHRS and CDR2 is YFSETQ. Trimming at V came to 4 bases and at J to 4 bases, leaving 6 bases not matched to a gene. The CDR3 has 14 residues. The DNA for the CDR3 is TGCGCCAGCAGCCTAGGACTAGGTGCAGATACGCAGTATTTT. It yields the protein CASSLGLGADTQYF. The full variable domain, rest sourced from reference TRBV5-1 and TRBJ2-3, is KAGVTQTPRYLIKTRGQQVTLSCSPISGHRSVSWYQQTPGQGLQFLFEYFSETQRNKGNFPGRFSGRQFSNSRSEMNVSTLELGDSALYLCASSLGLGADTQYFGPGTRLTVL.

This clone was counted a few times. The CDR3, as DNA: TGCGCCAGCGCTCATGGACTAGCGGGAGATAGCACCGGGGAGCTGTTTTTT. This gives the protein CASAHGLAGDSTGELFF. The chain carries TRBV4-3 and TRBJ2-2, with 13 bases aligning to TRBD2. V lost 8 bases and J lost 4; bases outside the gene matches: 10. The V gene's germline CDR1 is LGHNA and CDR2 YSLEER. The length of the CDR3 is 17 residues.

The gene calls are TRBV11-3 and TRBJ2-5; TRBD1 aligns across 7 bases. V trimming: 7 bases; J trimming: 3 bases; junction bases outside the gene matches: 5. The V gene's germline CDR1 is SGHNT and CDR2 YENEEA. CDR3 length equals 13 residues. The CDR3 DNA sequence: TGTGCCAGCACCTTCGACAGGGAAGAGACCCAGTACTTC. Encoded protein: CASTFDREETQYF. The full variable domain, its missing parts supplied by reference TRBV11-3 and TRBJ2-5, is EAGVVQSPRYKIIEKKQPVAFWCNPISGHNTLYWYLQNLGQGPELLIRYENEEAVDDSQLPKDRFSAERLKGVDSTLKIQPAELGDSAVYLCASTFDREETQYFGPGTRLLVL.

This chain uses TRBV4-2 with TRBJ2-1; 7 bases align to TRBD2. The germline V gene has CDR1 LGHNA and CDR2 YNFKEQ. V lost 0 bases to trimming and J lost 3 bases; unmatched junction nucleotides: 5. The CDR3 is 16 amino acids. The chain's CDR3 is CASSQEERGFYNEQFF. The CDR3 DNA reads TGTGCCAGCAGCCAAGAGGAGCGGGGCTTCTACAATGAGCAGTTCTTC.

The rearrangement links TRBV2 to TRBJ2-5; maybe TRBD2 (6 bases). Germline lookup yields CDR1 SNHLY and CDR2 FYNNEI. V was pared by 6 bases and J by 5 bases, with 13 bases between. The CDR3 is 13 amino acids. CDR3 in amino acids: CASSRESSETQYF. The CDR3 region has the DNA TGTGCCAGCAGCCGGGAGTCATCTGAGACCCAGTACTTC. Combining the CDR3 with reference TRBV2 and TRBJ2-5 gives the whole variable domain EPEVTQTPSHQVTQMGQEVILRCVPISNHLYFYWYRQILGQKVEFLVSFYNNEISEKSEIFDDQFSVERPDGSNFTLKIRSTKLEDSAMYFCASSRESSETQYFGPGTRLLVL.

This clone was seen a handful of times. The V gene is TRBV5-8, the J gene TRBJ1-1; the D gene is possibly TRBD1 (6 bases). The CDR3 has 13 amino acids. Between the trimmed V and J ends, which lost 4 bases and 6 bases, there was a span of 13 bases. Germline V gene sequence: CDR1 SGHTS, CDR2 YDEGEE. CDR3 protein: CASSQKGGSEAFF. The DNA for the CDR3 is TGTGCCAGCAGCCAAAAGGGGGGGTCTGAAGCTTTCTTT. The full variable domain, in which reference TRBV5-8 and TRBJ1-1 provide the parts outside the CDR3, is EAGVTQSPTHLIKTRGQQATLRCSPISGHTSVYWYQQALGLGLQFLLWYDEGEERNRGNFPPRFSGRQFPNYSSELNVNALELEDSALYLCASSQKGGSEAFFGQGTRLTVV.

This rearrangement joins TRBV18 to TRBJ1-1; 10 bases align to TRBD1. Germline V gives CDR1 KGHSH, CDR2 LQKENI. V shed 3 bases and J 4 bases; nucleotides not matched to a gene: 8. The CDR3 runs 16 residues. The CDR3 DNA reads as TGTGCCAGCTCACCGGACAGACAGGGGGCGGTCACTGAAGCTTTCTTT. Residues: CASSPDRQGAVTEAFF.